This section outlines one T cell receptor beta chain sequence together with its context. This entry is derived from a study of sequential checkpoint blockade in melanoma. CDR3 length: 17 residues. The germline gives CDR1 MNHEY, CDR2 SMNVEV (reference sequence). V gave up 5 bases and J gave up 3 bases; unmatched junction bases: 12. The treatment here: randomized to nivolumab then ipilimumab (arm A) or the reverse (arm B). The repertoire was sequenced with immunoSEQ multiplex PCR; TCRdb's copy has only in-frame clones and lacks some. The data show some 30,000 clones, approximately 86% seen once. Source: CD8+ T cells sorted from blood (inferred from file names), taken from a patient given nivolumab and ipilimumab in sequence. The TCR sequence derives from a human donor with melanoma. The chain employs TRBV27 and TRBJ1-5; TRBD1 agrees at 8 bases. The CDR3 nucleotides read TGTGCCAGCAGTCCCCACCCCGGACAGGGACTCAATCAGCCCCAGCATTTT. It specifies CASSPHPGQGLNQPQHF.